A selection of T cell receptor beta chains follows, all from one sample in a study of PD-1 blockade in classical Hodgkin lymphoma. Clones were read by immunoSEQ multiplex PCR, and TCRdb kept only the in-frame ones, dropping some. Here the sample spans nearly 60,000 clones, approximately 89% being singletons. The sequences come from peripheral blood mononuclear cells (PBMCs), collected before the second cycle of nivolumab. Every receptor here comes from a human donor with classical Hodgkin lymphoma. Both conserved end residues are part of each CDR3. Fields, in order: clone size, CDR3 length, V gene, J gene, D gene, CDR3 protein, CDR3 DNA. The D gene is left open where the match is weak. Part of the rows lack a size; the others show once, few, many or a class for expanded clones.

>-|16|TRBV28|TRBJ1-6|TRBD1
CASSLSPGGLGAPLHF
TGTGCCAGCAGTTTATCGCCAGGGGGCCTTGGGGCACCCCTCCACTTT
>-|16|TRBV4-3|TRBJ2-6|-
CASSQEVGSGANVLTF
TGCGCCAGCAGCCAAGAAGTGGGCTCTGGGGCCAACGTCCTGACTTTC
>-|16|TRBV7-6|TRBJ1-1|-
CASSLEVGRGNTEAFF
TGTGCCAGCAGCTTAGAGGTGGGTCGGGGGAACACTGAAGCTTTCTTT
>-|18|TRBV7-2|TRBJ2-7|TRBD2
CASSLVRTSGNLLYEQYF
TGTGCCAGCAGCTTGGTACGGACTAGCGGGAACCTACTCTACGAGCAGTACTTC
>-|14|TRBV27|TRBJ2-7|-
CASSLSNRAYEQYF
TGTGCCAGCAGTTTATCGAACAGGGCCTACGAGCAGTACTTC
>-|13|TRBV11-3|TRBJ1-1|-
CASVPMPNTEAFF
TGTGCCAGCGTCCCAATGCCTAACACTGAAGCTTTCTTT
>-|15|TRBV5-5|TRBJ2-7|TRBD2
CASSLWEGRLYEQYF
TGTGCCAGCAGCTTGTGGGAGGGGCGGTTATACGAGCAGTACTTC
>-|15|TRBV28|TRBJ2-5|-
CASSPPNARKETQYF
TGTGCCAGCAGTCCCCCCAACGCCAGGAAAGAGACCCAGTACTTC
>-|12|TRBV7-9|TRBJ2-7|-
CASSPESDEQYF
TGTGCCAGCAGCCCAGAGAGTGACGAGCAGTACTTC
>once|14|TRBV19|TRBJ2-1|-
CASSNLGVYNEQFF
TGTGCCAGTAGTAATCTGGGTGTCTACAATGAGCAGTTCTTC
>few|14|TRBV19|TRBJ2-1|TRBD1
CASSRTGGYNEQFF
TGTGCCAGTAGTCGGACAGGTGGATACAATGAGCAGTTCTTC
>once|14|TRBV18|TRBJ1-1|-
CASSPTEMNTEAFF
TGTGCCAGCTCACCGACAGAGATGAACACTGAAGCTTTCTTT
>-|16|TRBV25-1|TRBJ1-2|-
CASSALGKGEGYGYTF
TGTGCCAGCAGTGCACTGGGGAAAGGGGAAGGTTATGGCTACACCTTC
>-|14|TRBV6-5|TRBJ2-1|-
CASSYGQGGNEQFF
TGTGCCAGCAGTTACGGGCAGGGGGGCAATGAGCAGTTCTTC
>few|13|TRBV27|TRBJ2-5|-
CASSFGLRETQYF
TGTGCCAGCAGTTTCGGGTTGCGGGAGACCCAGTACTTC
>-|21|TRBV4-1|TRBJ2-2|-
CASSQAYGLRELLPNTGELFF
TGCGCCAGCAGCCAAGCCTACGGTCTGCGGGAACTCCTCCCGAACACCGGGGAGCTGTTTTTT
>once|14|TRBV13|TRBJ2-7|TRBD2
CASSSLAGGGEQYF
TGTGCCAGCAGCTCGCTAGCGGGAGGGGGCGAGCAGTACTTC
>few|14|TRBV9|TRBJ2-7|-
CASSPPGHHYEQYF
TGTGCCAGCAGCCCTCCGGGACATCACTACGAGCAGTACTTC
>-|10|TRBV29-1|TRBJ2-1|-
CSAWYNEQFF
TGCAGCGCCTGGTACAATGAGCAGTTCTTC
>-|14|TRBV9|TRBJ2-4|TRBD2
CASSVGSSGNIQYF
TGTGCCAGCAGCGTAGGGTCTAGCGGAAACATTCAGTACTTC
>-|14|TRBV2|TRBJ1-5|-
CASTVGDGNQPQHF
TGTGCCAGCACGGTGGGGGACGGCAATCAGCCCCAGCATTTT
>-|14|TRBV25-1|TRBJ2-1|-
CASGGDRFNNEQFF
TGTGCCAGCGGGGGAGACAGGTTCAACAATGAGCAGTTCTTC
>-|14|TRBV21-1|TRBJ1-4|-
CASSNRDRDEKLFF
TGTGCCAGCAGCAATAGGGACAGGGATGAAAAACTGTTTTTT
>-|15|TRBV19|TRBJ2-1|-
CASSIGENSYNEQFF
TGTGCCAGTAGTATAGGCGAAAATTCCTACAATGAGCAGTTCTTC
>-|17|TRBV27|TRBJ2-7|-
CASSLGSIRGPSYEQYF
TGTGCCAGCAGTTTAGGCTCAATAAGGGGTCCCTCCTACGAGCAGTACTTC
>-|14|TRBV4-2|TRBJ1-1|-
CASSSPERVPEAFF
TGTGCCAGCAGCAGTCCCGAGAGGGTGCCTGAAGCTTTCTTT
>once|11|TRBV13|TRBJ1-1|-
CASSPDLSAFF
TGTGCCAGCAGTCCCGACCTGTCGGCTTTCTTT
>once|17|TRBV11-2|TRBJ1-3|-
CASSPGLQDNSGNTIYF
TGTGCCAGCAGCCCGGGACTGCAAGATAACTCTGGAAACACCATATATTTT
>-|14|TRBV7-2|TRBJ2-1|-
CASSRKEGFNEQFF
TGTGCCAGCAGTCGAAAGGAAGGGTTCAATGAGCAGTTCTTC
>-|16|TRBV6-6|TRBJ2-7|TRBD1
CASSYQGTASSYEQYF
TGTGCCAGCAGTTACCAAGGGACAGCCAGCTCCTACGAGCAGTACTTC
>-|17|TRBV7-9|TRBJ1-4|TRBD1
CASSLVARDSTNEKLFF
TGTGCCAGCAGCTTAGTAGCCAGGGACAGCACAAATGAAAAACTGTTTTTT
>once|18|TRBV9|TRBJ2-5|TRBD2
CASSVEGSSGGELETQYF
TGTGCCAGCAGCGTAGAGGGAAGTAGCGGGGGGGAGTTGGAGACCCAGTACTTC
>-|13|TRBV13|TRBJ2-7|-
CASSLAGSGEQYF
TGTGCCAGCAGCCTCGCAGGGTCGGGTGAGCAGTACTTC
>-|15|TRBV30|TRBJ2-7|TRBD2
CAWSRQTSGTYEQYF
TGTGCCTGGAGCCGACAGACTAGCGGGACCTACGAGCAGTACTTC
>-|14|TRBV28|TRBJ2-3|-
CASSPPSRTDTQYF
TGTGCCAGCAGTCCACCCTCCCGCACAGATACGCAGTATTTT
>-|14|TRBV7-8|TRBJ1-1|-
CASSTRGGSTEAFF
TGTGCCAGCAGCACACGGGGGGGGAGCACTGAAGCTTTCTTT
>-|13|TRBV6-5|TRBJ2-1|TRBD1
CASSRGTDNEQFF
TGTGCCAGCAGTAGAGGGACAGACAATGAGCAGTTCTTC
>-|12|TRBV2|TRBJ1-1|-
CASTGEHTEAFF
TGTGCCAGCACGGGGGAGCACACTGAAGCTTTCTTT
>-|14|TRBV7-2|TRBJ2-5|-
CASSLRDESETQYF
TGTGCCAGCAGCTTACGGGACGAGTCAGAGACCCAGTACTTC
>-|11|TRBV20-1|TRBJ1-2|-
CSARDGGTDTF
TGCAGTGCTAGAGACGGAGGGACGGACACCTTC
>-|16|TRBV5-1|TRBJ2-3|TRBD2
CASSLVTGEGTDTQYF
TGCGCCAGCAGCTTGGTAACGGGGGAGGGGACAGATACGCAGTATTTT
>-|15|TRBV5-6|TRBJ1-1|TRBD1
CASSGRQGLYTEAFF
TGTGCCAGCAGCGGCAGACAGGGTCTGTACACTGAAGCTTTCTTT
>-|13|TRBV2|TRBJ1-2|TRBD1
CASIATGNYGYTF
TGTGCCAGCATCGCGACAGGGAACTATGGCTACACCTTC
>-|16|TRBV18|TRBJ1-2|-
CASSPHPPRTGEVYTF
TGTGCCAGCTCACCACACCCACCTCGGACGGGAGAAGTATACACCTTC
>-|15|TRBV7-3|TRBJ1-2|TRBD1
CASSQPDRGGYGYTF
TGTGCCAGCAGCCAACCGGACAGGGGGGGCTATGGCTACACCTTC
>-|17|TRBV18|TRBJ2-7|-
CASSPDFSGISSYEQYF
TGTGCCAGCTCACCGGATTTTAGCGGAATAAGCTCCTACGAGCAGTACTTC
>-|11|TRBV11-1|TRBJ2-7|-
CASSPSGEQYF
TGTGCCAGCAGCCCGTCCGGCGAGCAGTACTTC